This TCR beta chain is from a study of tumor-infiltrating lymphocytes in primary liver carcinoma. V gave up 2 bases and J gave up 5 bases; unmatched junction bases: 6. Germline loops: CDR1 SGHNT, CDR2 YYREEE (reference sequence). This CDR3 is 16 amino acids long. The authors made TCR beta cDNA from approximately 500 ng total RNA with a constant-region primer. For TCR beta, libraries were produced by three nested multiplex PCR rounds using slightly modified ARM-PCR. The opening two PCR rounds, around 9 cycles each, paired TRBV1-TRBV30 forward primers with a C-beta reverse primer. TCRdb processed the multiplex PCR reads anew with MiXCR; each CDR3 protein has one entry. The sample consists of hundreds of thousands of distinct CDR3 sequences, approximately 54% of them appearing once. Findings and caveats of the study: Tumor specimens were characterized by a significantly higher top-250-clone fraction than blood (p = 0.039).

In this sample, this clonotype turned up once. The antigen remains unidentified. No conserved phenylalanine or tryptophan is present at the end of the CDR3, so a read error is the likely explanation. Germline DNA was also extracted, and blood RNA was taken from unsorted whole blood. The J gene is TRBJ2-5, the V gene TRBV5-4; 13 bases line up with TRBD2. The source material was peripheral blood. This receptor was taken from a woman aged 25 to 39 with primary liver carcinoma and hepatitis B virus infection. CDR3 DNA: TGTGCCAGCAGCTTCGGACTAGCGGGAGCTGGGGAGACCCAGTACTCC. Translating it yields CASSFGLAGAGETQYS.